The source of this T cell receptor (beta chain) is a study of cytomegalovirus exposure and HLA in healthy donors. At the level of the study: Per a later analysis, the approximately 700 first-cohort and about 120 validation repertoires shared one platform. Study-wide results and caveats: There were around 160 TCR beta chains listed as cytomegalovirus-associated.

The donors were in the roughly 130-subject validation cohort, distinct from the roughly 720-subject first cohort. Regarding this clone: The antigen is undetermined. The sample carries other DNA sequences with the same CDR3.

The CDR3 extends over 12 amino acids. Germline loops: CDR1 GTSNPN, CDR2 SVGIG (reference sequence). Trimming left V 2 bases short and J 5 bases short, with 9 bases between. Profiled with immunoSEQ multiplex PCR; TCRdb holds only in-frame clones, not every one. Of fewer than 250,000 clones in the sample, more than 75% were seen once. The clonotype originates from a woman younger than 30 in good health and CMV-seropositive. This chain connects TRBV30 to TRBJ2-5; D is perhaps TRBD1 (5 bases). Sequenced material: PBMCs. CDR3 residues: CAWSLGRETQYF. In nucleotides, the CDR3 is TGTGCCTGGAGTTTGGGGCGCGAGACCCAGTACTTC.